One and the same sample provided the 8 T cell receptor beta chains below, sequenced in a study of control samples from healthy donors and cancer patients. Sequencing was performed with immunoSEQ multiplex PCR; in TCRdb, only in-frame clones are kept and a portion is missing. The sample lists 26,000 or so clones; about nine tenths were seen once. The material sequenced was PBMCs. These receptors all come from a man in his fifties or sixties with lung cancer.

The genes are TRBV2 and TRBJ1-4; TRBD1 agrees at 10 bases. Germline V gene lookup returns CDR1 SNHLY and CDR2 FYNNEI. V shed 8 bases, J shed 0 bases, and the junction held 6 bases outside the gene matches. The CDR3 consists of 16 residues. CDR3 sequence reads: CASGRDRGATNEKLFF. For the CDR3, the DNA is TGTGCCAGCGGACGGGACAGGGGCGCAACTAATGAAAAACTGTTTTTT.

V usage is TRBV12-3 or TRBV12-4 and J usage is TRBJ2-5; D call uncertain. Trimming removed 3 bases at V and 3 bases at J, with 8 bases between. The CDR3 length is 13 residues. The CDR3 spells CASSLSRKETQYF. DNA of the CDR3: TGTGCCAGCAGTTTGTCCAGAAAAGAGACCCAGTACTTC.

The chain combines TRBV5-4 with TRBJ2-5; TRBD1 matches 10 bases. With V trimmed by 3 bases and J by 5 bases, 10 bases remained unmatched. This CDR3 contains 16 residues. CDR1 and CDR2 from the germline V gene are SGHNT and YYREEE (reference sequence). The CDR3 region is CASSSPDRGSQETQYF. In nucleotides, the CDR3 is TGTGCCAGCAGCTCACCGGACAGGGGGTCACAGGAGACCCAGTACTTC.

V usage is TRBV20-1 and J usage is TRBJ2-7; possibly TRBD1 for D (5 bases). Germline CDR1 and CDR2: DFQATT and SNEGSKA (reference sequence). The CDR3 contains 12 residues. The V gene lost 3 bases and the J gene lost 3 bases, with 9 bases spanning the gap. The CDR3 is CSASIDSYEQYF. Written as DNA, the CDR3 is TGCAGTGCTAGTATTGACAGCTACGAGCAGTACTTC.

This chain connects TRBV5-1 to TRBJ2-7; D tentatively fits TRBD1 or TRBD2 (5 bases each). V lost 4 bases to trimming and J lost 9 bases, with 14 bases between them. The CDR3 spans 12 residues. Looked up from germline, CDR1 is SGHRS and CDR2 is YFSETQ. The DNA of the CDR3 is TGCGCCAGCAGCAAGGACACGAGGGTGCAGTACTTC. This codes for CASSKDTRVQYF.

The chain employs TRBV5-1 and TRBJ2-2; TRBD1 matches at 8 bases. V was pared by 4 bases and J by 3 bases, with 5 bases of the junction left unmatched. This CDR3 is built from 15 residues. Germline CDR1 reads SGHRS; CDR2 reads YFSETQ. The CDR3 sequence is CASSLQGAYTGELFF. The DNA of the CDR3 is TGCGCCAGCAGCCTGCAGGGGGCTTACACCGGGGAGCTGTTTTTT.

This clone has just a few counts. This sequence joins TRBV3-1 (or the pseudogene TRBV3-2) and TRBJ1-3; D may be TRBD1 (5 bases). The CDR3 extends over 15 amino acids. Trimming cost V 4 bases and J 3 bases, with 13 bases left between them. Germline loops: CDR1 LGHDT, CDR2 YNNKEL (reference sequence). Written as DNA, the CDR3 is TGTGCCAGCAGCCCCTCGACAGTGCGTGGAAACACCATATATTTT. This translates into CASSPSTVRGNTIYF.

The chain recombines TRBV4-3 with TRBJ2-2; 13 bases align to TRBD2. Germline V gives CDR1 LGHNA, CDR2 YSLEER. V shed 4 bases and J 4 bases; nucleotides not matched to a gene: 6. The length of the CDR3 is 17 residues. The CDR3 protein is CASSLSTSGGSTGELFF. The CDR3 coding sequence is TGCGCCAGCAGCCTATCGACTAGCGGGGGGTCCACCGGGGAGCTGTTTTTT.